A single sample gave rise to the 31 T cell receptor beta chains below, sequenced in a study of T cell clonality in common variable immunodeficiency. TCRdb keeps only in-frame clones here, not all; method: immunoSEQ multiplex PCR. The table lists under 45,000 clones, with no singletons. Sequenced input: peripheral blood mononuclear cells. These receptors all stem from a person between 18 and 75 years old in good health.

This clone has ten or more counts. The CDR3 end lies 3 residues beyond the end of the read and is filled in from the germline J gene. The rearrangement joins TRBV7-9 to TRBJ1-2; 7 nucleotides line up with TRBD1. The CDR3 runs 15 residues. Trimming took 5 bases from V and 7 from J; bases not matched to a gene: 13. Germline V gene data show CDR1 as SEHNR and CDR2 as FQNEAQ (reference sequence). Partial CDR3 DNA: TGTGCCAGCAGCGCAATGAGGGGGCAGGTCCGTGGC. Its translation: CASSAMRGQVRG. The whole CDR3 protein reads CASSAMRGQVRGYTF.

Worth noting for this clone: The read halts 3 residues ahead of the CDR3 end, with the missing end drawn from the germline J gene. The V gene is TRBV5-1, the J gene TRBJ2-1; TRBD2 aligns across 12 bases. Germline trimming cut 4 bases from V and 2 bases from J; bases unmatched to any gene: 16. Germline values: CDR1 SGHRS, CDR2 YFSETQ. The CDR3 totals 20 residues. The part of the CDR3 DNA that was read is TGCGCCAGCAGCGGGACTAGGCTAGCGGGAGGGCCTTTGACCTACAATGAG. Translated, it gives CASSGTRLAGGPLTYNE. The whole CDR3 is CASSGTRLAGGPLTYNEQFF.

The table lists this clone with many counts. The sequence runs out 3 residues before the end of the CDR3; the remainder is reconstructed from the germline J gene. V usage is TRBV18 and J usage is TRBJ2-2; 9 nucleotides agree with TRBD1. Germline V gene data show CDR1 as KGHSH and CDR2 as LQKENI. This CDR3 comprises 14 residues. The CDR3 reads CASSAGQGNEKLFF. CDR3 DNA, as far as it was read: TGTGCCAGCTCGGCGGGACAGGGTAATGAAAAG.

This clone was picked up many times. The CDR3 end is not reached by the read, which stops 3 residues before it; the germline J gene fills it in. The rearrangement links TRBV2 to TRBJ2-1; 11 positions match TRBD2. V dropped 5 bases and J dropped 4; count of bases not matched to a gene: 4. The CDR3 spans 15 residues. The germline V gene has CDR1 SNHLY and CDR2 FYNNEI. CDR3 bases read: TGTGCCAGCAGTTCCGTAGCGGGGGGGTACAATGAG. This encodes CASSSVAGGYNE. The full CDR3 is CASSSVAGGYNEQFF.

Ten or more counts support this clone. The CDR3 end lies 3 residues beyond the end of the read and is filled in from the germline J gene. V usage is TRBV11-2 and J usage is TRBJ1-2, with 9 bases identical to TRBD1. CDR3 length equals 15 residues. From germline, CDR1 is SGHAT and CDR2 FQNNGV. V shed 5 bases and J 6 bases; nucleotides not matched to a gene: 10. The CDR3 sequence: CASSDIRDRDNGYTF. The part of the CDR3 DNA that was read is TGTGCCAGCAGCGACATCAGGGACAGGGATAATGGC.

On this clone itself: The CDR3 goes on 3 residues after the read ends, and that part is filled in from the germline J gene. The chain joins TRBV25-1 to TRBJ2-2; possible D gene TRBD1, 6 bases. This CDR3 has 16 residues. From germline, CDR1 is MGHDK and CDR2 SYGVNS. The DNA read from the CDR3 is TGTGCCAGCAGTCCTCGGGACACGATAAAGGGTGAAAAG. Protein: CASSPRDTIKGEK. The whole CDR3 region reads CASSPRDTIKGEKLFF.

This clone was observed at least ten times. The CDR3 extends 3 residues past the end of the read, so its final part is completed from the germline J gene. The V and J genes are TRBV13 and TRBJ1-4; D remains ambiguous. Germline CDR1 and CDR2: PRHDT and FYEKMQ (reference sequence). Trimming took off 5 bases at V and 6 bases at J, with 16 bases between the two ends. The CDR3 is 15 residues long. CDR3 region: CASSGRSIADEKLFF. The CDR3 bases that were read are TGTGCCAGCAGCGGAAGGTCGATAGCGGATGAAAAA.

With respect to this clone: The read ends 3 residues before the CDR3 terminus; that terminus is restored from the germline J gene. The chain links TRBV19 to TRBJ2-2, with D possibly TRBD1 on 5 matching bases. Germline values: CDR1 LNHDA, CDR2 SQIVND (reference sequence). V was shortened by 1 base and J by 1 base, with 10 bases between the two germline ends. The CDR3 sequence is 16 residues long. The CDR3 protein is CASSIGQGENTGELFF. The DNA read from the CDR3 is TGTGCCAGTAGTATAGGACAAGGGGAGAACACCGGGGAG.

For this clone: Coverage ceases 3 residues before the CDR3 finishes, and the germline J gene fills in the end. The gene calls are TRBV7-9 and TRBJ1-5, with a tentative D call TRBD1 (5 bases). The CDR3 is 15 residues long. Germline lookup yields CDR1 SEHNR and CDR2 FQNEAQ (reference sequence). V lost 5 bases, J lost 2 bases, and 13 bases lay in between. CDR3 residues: CASSPSVQGNQPQHF. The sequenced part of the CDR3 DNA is TGTGCCAGCAGCCCCAGTGTACAGGGCAATCAGCCC.

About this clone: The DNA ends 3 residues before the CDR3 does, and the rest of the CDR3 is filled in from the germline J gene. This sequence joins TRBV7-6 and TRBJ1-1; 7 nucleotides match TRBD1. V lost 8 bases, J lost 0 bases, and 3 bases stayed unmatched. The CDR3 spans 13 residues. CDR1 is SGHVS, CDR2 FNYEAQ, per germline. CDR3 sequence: CASRQGMNTEAFF. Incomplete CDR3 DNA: TGTGCCAGCCGACAGGGAATGAACACTGAA.

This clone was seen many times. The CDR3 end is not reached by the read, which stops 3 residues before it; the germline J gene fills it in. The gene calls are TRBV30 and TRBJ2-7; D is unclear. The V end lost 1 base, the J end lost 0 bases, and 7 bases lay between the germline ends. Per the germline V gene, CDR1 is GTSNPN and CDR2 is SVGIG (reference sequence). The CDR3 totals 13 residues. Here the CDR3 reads CAWSESHSYEQYF. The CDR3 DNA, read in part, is TGTGCCTGGAGTGAAAGCCACTCCTACGAG.

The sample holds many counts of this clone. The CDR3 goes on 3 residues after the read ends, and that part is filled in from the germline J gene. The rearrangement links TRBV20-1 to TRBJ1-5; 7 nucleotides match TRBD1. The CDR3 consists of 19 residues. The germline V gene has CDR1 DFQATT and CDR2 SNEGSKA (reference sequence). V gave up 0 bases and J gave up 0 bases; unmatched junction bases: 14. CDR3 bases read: TGCAGTGCTAGAGATCGGAACAGGGGTGGCCCTTATAGCAATCAGCCC. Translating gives CSARDRNRGGPYSNQP. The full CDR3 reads CSARDRNRGGPYSNQPQHF.

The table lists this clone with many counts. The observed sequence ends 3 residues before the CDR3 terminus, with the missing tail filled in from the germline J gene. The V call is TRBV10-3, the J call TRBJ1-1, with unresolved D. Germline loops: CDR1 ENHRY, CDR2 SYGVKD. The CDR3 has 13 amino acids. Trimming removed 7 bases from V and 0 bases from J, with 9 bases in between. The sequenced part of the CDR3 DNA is TGTGCCATCACTCTCACACTGAACACTGAA. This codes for CAITLTLNTE. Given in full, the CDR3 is CAITLTLNTEAFF.

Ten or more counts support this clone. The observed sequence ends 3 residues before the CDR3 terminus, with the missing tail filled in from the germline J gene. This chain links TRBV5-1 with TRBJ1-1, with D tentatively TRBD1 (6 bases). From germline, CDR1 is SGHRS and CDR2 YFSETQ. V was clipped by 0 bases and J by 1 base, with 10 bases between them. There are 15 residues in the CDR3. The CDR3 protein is CASSLGQGKNTEAFF. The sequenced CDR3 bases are TGCGCCAGCAGCTTGGGGCAGGGGAAGAACACTGAA.

CDR3 region: CASSVRGGDTEAFF. The CDR3 DNA, read in part, is TGTGCCAGCAGTGTGAGGGGAGGGGACACTGAA. This sequence joins TRBV6-1 and TRBJ1-1; TRBD1 is a possible D gene (5 bases). The missing CDR3 end, 3 residues past where the read stops, is filled in from the germline J gene. Trimming removed 4 bases at V and 3 bases at J, with 12 bases between. CDR3 size: 14 residues. Germline V gene data show CDR1 as MNHNS and CDR2 as SASEGT.

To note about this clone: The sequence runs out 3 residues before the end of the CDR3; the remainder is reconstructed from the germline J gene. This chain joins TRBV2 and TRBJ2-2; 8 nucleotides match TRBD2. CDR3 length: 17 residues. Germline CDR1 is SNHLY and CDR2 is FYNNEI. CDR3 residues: CASSESGGGSYNSPLFF. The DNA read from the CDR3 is TGTGCCAGCAGTGAATCGGGGGGGGGCTCCTATAATTCACCG.

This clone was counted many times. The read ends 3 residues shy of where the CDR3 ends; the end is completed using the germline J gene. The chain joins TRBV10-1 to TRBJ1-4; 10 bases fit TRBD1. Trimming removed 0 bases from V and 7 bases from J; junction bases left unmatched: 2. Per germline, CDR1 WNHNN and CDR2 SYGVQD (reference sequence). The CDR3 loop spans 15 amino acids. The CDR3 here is CASSESTGGFEKLFF. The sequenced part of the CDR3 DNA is TGCGCCAGCAGTGAGTCGACAGGGGGCTTTGAAAAA.

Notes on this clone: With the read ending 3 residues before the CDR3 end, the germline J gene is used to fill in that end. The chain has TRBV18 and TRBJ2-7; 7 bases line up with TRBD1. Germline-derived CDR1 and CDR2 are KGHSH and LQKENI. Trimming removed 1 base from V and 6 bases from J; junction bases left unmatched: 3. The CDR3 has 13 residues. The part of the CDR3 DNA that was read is TGTGCCAGCTCACCACTGCCAGGGGGCGAG. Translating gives CASSPLPGGE. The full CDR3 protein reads CASSPLPGGEQYF.

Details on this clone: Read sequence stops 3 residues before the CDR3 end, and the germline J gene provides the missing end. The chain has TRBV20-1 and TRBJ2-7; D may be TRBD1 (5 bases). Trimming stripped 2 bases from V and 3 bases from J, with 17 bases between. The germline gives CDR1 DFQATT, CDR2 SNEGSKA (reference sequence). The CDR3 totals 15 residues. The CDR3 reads CSARNRRGLDYEQYF. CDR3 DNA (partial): TGCAGTGCTAGAAATCGAAGGGGATTGGACTACGAG.

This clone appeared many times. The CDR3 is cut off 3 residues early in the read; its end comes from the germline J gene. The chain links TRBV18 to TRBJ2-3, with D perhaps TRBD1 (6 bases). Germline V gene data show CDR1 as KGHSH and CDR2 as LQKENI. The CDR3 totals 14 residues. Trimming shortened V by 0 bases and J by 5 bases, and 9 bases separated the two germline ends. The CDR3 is CASSPPEGGDTQYF. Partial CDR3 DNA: TGTGCCAGCTCACCACCTGAAGGGGGAGATACG.

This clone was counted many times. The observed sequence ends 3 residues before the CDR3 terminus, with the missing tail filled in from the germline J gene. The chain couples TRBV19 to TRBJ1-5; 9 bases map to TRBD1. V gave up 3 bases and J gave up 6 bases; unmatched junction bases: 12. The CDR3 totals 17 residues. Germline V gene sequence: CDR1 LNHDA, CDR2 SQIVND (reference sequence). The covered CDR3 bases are TGTGCCAGTAGTATTGGGGGACAGGGACAACGGGGTCAGCCC. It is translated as CASSIGGQGQRGQP. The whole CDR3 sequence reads CASSIGGQGQRGQPQHF. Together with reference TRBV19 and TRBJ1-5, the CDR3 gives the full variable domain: DGGITQSPKYLFRKEGQNVTLSCEQNLNHDAMYWYRQDPGQGLRLIYYSQIVNDFQKGDIAEGYSVSREKKESFPLTVTSAQKNPTAFYLCASSIGGQGQRGQPQHFGDGTRLSIL.

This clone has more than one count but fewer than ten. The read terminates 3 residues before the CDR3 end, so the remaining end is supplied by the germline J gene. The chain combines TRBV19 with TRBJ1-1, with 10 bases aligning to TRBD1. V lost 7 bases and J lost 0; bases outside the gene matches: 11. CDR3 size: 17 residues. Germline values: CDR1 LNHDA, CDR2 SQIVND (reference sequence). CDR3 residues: CASTNWMGQGMNTEAFF. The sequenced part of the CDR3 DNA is TGTGCCAGTACCAATTGGATGGGACAGGGGATGAACACTGAA.

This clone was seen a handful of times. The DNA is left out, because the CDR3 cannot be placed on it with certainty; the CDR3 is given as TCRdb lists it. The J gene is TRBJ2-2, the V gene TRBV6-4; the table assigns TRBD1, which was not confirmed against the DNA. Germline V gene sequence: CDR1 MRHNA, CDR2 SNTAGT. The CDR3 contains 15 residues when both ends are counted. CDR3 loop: CASSVDSLRAGELFF.

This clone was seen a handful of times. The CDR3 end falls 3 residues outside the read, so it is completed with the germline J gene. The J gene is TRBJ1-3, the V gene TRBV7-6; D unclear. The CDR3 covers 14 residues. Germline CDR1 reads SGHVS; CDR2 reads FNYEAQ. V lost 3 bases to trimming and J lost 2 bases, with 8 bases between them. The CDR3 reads CASSFTQTGNTIYF. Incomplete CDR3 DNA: TGTGCCAGCAGCTTTACACAAACTGGAAACACC.

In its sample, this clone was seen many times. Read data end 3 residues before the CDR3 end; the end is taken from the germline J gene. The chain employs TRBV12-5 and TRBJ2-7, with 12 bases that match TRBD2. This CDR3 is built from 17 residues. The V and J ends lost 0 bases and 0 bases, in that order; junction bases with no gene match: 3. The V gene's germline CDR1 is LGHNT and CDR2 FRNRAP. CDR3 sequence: CASGLVLAGGYSYEQYF. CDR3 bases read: TGTGCTAGTGGTTTGGTACTAGCGGGGGGCTACTCCTACGAG.

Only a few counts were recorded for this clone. CDR3 DNA (partial): TGTGCCTGGAGTGTACCCGCTACGACTAATGAAAAG. It translates to CAWSVPATTNEK. The complete CDR3 sequence is CAWSVPATTNEKLFF. The genes are TRBV30 and TRBJ2-2, with D possibly TRBD2 on 5 matching bases. Read sequence stops 3 residues before the CDR3 end, and the germline J gene provides the missing end. Germline V lookup: CDR1 GTSNPN, CDR2 SVGIG (reference sequence). The CDR3 spans 15 residues.

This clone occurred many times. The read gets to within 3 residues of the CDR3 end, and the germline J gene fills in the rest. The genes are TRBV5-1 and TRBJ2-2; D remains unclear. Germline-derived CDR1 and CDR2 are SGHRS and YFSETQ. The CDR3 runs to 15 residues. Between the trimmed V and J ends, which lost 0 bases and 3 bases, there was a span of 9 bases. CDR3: CASSLAPPDTGELFF. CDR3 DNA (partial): TGCGCCAGCAGCTTGGCCCCTCCGGACACCGGGGAG.

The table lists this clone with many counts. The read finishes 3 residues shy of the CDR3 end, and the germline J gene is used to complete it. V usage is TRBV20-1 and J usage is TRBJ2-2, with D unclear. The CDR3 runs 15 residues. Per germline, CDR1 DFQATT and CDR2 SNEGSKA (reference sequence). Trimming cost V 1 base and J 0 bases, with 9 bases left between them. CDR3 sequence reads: CSARVAGTNTGELFF. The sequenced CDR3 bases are TGCAGTGCTAGAGTCGCAGGCACGAACACCGGGGAG.

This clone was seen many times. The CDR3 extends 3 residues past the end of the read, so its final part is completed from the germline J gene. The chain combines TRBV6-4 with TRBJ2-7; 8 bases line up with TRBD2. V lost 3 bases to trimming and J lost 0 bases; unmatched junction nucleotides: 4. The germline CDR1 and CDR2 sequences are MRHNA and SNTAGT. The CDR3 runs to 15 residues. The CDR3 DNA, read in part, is TGTGCCAGCAGTGAGTCGGGGACTAGCTCCTACGAG. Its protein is CASSESGTSSYE. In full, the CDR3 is CASSESGTSSYEQYF.

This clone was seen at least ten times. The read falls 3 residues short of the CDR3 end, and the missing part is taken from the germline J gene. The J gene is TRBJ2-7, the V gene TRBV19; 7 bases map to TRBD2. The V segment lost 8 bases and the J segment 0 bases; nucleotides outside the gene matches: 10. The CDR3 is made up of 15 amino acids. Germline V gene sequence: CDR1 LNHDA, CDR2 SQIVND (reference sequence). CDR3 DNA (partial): TGTGCCAGTGGTCTACGGGGAGGGAGCTCCTACGAG. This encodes CASGLRGGSSYE. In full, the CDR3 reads CASGLRGGSSYEQYF. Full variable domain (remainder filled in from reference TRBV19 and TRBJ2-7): DGGITQSPKYLFRKEGQNVTLSCEQNLNHDAMYWYRQDPGQGLRLIYYSQIVNDFQKGDIAEGYSVSREKKESFPLTVTSAQKNPTAFYLCASGLRGGSSYEQYFGPGTRLTVT.

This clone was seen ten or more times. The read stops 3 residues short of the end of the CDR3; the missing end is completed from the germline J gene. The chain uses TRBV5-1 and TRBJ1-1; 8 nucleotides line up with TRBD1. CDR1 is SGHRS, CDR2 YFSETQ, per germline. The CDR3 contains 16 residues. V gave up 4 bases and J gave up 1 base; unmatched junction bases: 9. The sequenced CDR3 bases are TGCGCCAGCAGCCCTGGGCGGGACAGGAAGAACACTGAA. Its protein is CASSPGRDRKNTE. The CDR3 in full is CASSPGRDRKNTEAFF.